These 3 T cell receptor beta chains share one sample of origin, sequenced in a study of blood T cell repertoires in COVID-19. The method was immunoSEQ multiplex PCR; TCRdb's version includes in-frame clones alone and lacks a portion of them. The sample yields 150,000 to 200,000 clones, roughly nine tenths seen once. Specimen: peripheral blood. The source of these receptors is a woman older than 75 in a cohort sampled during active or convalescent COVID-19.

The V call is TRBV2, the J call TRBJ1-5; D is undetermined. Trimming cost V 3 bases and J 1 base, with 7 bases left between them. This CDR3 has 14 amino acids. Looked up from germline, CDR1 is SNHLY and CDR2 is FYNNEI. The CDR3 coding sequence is TGTGCCAGCAGTGAGGCAAAAAGCAATCAGCCCCAGCATTTT. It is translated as CASSEAKSNQPQHF.

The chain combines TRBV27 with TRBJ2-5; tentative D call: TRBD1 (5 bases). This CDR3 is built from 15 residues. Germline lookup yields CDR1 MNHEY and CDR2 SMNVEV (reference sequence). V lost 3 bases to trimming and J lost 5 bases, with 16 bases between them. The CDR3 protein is CASSLAGPSLETQYF. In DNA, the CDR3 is TGTGCCAGCAGTTTGGCAGGGCCCTCCCTGGAGACCCAGTACTTC.

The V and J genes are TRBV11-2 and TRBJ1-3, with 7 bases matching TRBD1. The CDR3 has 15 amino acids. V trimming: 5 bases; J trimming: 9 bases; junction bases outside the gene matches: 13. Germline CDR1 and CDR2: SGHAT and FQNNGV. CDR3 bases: TGTGCCAGCAGCAGACAGGGCTCGGTCTTAAGCACCATATATTTT. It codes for CASSRQGSVLSTIYF.